This TCR beta chain was documented in a study of response to subunit inactivated influenza vaccine. Trimming took 2 bases from V and 1 from J; bases not matched to a gene: 4. The CDR3 covers 15 residues. The germline V gene encodes CDR1 SEHNR and CDR2 FQNEAQ (reference sequence). TCRdb reprocessed the RT-PCR reads via MiXCR and lists one record per CDR3 protein. The sample records under 500,000 distinct CDR3 sequences, about 10% being singletons. The origin of this receptor is a man over 45 who received an inactivated influenza vaccine. Sequencing was performed on PBMCs from blood, taken roughly 46 days after vaccination. The V gene is TRBV7-9, the J gene TRBJ2-7, with TRBD1 matching over 8 bases. Written as DNA, the CDR3 is TGTGCCAGCAGCTTATACCAGGGGGCATCCTACGAGCAGTACTTC. This sequence encodes CASSLYQGASYEQYF.